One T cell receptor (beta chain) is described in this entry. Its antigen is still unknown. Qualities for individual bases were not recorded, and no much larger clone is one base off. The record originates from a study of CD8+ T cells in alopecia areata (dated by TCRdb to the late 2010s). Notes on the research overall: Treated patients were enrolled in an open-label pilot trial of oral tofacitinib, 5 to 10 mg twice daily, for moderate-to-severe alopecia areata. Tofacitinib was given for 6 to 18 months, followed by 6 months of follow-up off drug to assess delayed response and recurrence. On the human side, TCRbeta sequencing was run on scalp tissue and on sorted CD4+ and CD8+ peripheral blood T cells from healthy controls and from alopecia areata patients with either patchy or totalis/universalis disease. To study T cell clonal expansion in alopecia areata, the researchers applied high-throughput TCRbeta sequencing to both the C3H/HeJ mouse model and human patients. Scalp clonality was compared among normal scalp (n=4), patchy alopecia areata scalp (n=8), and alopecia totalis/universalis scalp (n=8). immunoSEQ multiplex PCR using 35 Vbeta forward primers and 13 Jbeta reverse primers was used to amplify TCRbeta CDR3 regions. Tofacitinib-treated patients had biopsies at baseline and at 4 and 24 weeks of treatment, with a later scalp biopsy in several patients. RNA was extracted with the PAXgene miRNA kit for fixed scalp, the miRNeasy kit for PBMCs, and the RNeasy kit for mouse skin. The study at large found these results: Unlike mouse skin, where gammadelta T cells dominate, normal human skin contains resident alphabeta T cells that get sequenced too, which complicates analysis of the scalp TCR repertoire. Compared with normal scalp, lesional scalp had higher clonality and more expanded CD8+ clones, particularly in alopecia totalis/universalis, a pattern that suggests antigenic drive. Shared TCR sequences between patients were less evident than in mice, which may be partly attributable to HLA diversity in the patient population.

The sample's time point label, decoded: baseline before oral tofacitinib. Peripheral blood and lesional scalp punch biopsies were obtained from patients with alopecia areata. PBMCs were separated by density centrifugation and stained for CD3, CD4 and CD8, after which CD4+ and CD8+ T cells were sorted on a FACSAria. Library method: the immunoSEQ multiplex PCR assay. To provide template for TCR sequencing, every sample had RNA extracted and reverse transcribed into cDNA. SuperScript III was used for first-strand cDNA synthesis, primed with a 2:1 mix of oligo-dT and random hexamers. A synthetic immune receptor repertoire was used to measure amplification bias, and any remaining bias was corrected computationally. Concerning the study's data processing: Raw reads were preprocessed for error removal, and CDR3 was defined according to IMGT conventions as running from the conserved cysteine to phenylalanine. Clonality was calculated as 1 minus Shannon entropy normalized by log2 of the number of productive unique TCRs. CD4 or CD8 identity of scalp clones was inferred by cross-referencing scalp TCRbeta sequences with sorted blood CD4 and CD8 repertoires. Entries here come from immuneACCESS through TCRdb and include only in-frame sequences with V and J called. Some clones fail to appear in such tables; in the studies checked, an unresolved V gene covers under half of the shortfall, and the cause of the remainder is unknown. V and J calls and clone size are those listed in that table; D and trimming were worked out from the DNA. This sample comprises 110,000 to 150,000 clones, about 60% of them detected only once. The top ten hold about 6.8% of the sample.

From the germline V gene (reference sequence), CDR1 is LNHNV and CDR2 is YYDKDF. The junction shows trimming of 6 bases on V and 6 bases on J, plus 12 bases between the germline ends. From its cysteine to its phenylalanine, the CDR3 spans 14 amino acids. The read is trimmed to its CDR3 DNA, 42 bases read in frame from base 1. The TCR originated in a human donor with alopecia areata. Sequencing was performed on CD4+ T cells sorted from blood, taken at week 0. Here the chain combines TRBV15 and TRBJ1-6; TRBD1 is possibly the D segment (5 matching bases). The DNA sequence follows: TGTGCCACCAGGGCCGGGGCAGGTAATTCACCCCTCCACTTT. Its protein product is CATRAGAGNSPLHF.